These 20 T cell receptor beta chains were sequenced from one sample in a study of vaccination and CD4 T cells after COVID-19. Treatment of the sample: roughly ten-day PBMC culture with coronavirus spike peptide pools or control peptides (ViraFEST assay). Sequenced with the Oncomine TCR Beta short-read assay was DNA taken from cultured CD4+ T cells. TCRdb re-called the PCR reads through MiXCR, storing one row per CDR3 protein. This repertoire shows roughly 13,000 distinct CDR3 sequences, roughly 55% found once; its top ten account for over 15%. No cognate antigen is known for these TCRs. Source material: CD4+ T cells from blood, cultured in vitro. These receptors all stem from a human donor who had recovered from COVID-19.

The chain couples TRBV4-2 to TRBJ1-1; possible D gene TRBD1, 5 bases. This CDR3 has 14 amino acids. V lost 0 bases and J lost 4, with 9 bases in between. Germline V gene data show CDR1 as LGHNA and CDR2 as YNFKEQ. The CDR3: CASSQDAGSTEAFF. CDR3 nucleotide sequence: TGTGCCAGCAGCCAAGATGCAGGGTCCACTGAAGCTTTCTTT.

This clonotype was seen a handful of times. The CDR3 region is CASSYIGDTQYF. The CDR3 region has the DNA TGTGCCAGCAGCTATATCGGCGATACGCAGTATTTT. The chain uses TRBV7-3 and TRBJ2-3; D ambiguous. This CDR3 has 12 amino acids. Per the germline V gene, CDR1 is SGHTA and CDR2 is FQGTGA. V lost 4 bases and J 6 bases, leaving 8 bases between the germline ends.

This chain connects TRBV10-3 to TRBJ2-5; the match to TRBD1 covers 9 bases. The germline gives CDR1 ENHRY, CDR2 SYGVKD. V lost 8 bases to trimming and J lost 5 bases; unmatched junction nucleotides: 3. The CDR3 has 12 amino acids. Here the CDR3 DNA reads TGTGCCATCGGAGACAGGGGGGAGACCCAGTACTTC. This encodes CAIGDRGETQYF.

This clonotype occurred a few times. The V and J genes are TRBV28 and TRBJ1-6, with a tentative D call TRBD1 (5 bases). The CDR3 runs 15 residues. Trimming removed 3 bases from V and 9 bases from J, with 15 bases in between. Germline CDR1 and CDR2: MDHEN and SYDVKM. Written as DNA, the CDR3 is TGTGCCAGCAGTTTCCCCCTGCAAGGGGTTTCACCCCTCCACTTT. Translation gives CASSFPLQGVSPLHF.

The chain links TRBV7-2 to TRBJ2-3; D remains ambiguous. The CDR3 sequence is 14 residues long. The germline V gene has CDR1 SGHTA and CDR2 FQGNSA. The V and J ends lost 3 bases and 2 bases respectively, with 9 bases between them. This chain's CDR3 is CASSFSPATDTQYF. CDR3 DNA sequence: TGTGCCAGCAGCTTTAGCCCTGCCACAGATACGCAGTATTTT.

This chain joins TRBV2 and TRBJ2-3; D might be TRBD2 (6 bases). The germline CDR1 and CDR2 sequences are SNHLY and FYNNEI. The length of the CDR3 is 14 residues. Between the trimmed V and J ends, which lost 6 bases and 4 bases, there was a span of 14 bases. CDR3 DNA: TGTGCCAGCAGGGACGGGAGAGGGGCAGATACGCAGTATTTT. Translated: CASRDGRGADTQYF.

This clonotype was seen once. The chain employs TRBV6-2 or TRBV6-3 and TRBJ1-4; the D gene is possibly TRBD1 (5 bases). The CDR3 sequence is 15 residues long. The V end lost 6 bases, the J end lost 5 bases, and 16 bases lay between the germline ends. The germline V gene has CDR1 MNHEY and CDR2 SVGEGT. The CDR3 loop is CASSFGRGLNEKLFF. The DNA for the CDR3 is TGTGCCAGCAGCTTTGGCCGGGGACTCAATGAAAAACTGTTTTTT.

The rearrangement joins TRBV5-1 to TRBJ2-3; 7 nucleotides line up with TRBD2. V gave up 5 bases and J gave up 1 base; unmatched junction bases: 4. Germline V CDR1 and CDR2: SGHRS, YFSETQ. The CDR3 extends over 14 amino acids. CDR3 loop: CASRRERGTDTQYF. DNA of the CDR3: TGCGCCAGCAGGCGGGAGAGAGGCACAGATACGCAGTATTTT.

The chain uses TRBV28 and TRBJ1-3; TRBD1 aligns across 7 bases. This CDR3 comprises 17 residues. V shed 7 bases and J 3 bases; nucleotides not matched to a gene: 15. Germline CDR1 reads MDHEN; CDR2 reads SYDVKM. CDR3 coding DNA: TGTGCCAGCATCCACAAGGGACAGTCCTGGTTTGGAAACACCATATATTTT. Protein product: CASIHKGQSWFGNTIYF.

The chain carries TRBV28 and TRBJ1-6; D is undetermined. CDR1 and CDR2 from the germline V gene are MDHEN and SYDVKM. The CDR3 is 12 amino acids. Trimming removed 6 bases from V and 14 bases from J, with 14 bases in between. The CDR3 loop reads CASSPIPPTLHF. The CDR3 bases are TGTGCCAGCAGCCCTATACCCCCAACCCTCCACTTT.

V gene TRBV24-1 combines with J gene TRBJ2-1, with D hard to call. CDR1 and CDR2 (germline): KGHDR, SFDVKD. The germline V and J ends were trimmed by 0 bases and 1 base, with 18 bases remaining between them. CDR3 length: 19 residues. The CDR3 bases are TGTGCCACCAGTGATTTGTCCCCAAATGGACGAGGATCCTACAATGAGCAGTTCTTC. This sequence encodes CATSDLSPNGRGSYNEQFF.

This clonotype was observed a handful of times. Written as DNA, the CDR3 is TGTGCCAGCAGCTTAGACAGGGTGGACACTGAAGCTTTCTTT. This encodes CASSLDRVDTEAFF. The chain carries TRBV11-2 and TRBJ1-1, with D tentatively TRBD1 (5 bases). The germline V gene encodes CDR1 SGHAT and CDR2 FQNNGV. V was clipped by 0 bases and J by 3 bases, with 8 bases between them. The CDR3 is 14 residues long. Filled out from reference TRBV11-2 and TRBJ1-1, the complete variable domain reads EAGVAQSPRYKIIEKRQSVAFWCNPISGHATLYWYQQILGQGPKLLIQFQNNGVVDDSQLPKDRFSAERLKGVDSTLKIQPAKLEDSAVYLCASSLDRVDTEAFFGQGTRLTVV.

V gene TRBV7-2 combines with J gene TRBJ2-5, with D tentatively TRBD1 (6 bases). The germline V gene encodes CDR1 SGHTA and CDR2 FQGNSA. The ends were cut back, 1 base at V and 7 bases at J, with 16 bases in the middle. The CDR3 runs 15 residues. DNA of the CDR3: TGTGCCAGCAGCTTAGTAACCAGGGGCCATGCGACCCAGTACTTC. This encodes CASSLVTRGHATQYF.

The rearrangement links TRBV12-3 or TRBV12-4 to TRBJ1-2; 7 bases align to TRBD1. The CDR3 loop spans 15 amino acids. The ends lost 5 bases at V and 5 bases at J; junction bases unmatched: 11. CDR3 sequence: CASSPTPGGTYGYTF. The CDR3 region has the DNA TGTGCCAGCAGTCCCACCCCAGGGGGTACGTATGGCTACACCTTC.

The V call is TRBV10-3, the J call TRBJ1-2, with 7 nucleotides matching TRBD1. Germline V gene sequence: CDR1 ENHRY, CDR2 SYGVKD. The length of the CDR3 is 17 residues. The V gene end was trimmed by 5 bases and the J gene end by 2 bases; junction bases not matched to a gene: 14. CDR3 loop: CAISPHGTERLNYGYTF. In nucleotides, the CDR3 is TGTGCCATCAGTCCCCACGGGACAGAAAGACTCAACTATGGCTACACCTTC.

V usage is TRBV6-1 and J usage is TRBJ1-5, with D perhaps matching TRBD1 (5 bases). V lost 4 bases, J lost 5 bases, and 21 bases lay in between. The CDR3 sequence is 17 residues long. CDR1 and CDR2 from the germline V gene are MNHNS and SASEGT. CDR3 coding DNA: TGTGCCAGCAGTGTCTACGGCAATCCGGACACTTATCAGCCCCAGCATTTT. This codes for CASSVYGNPDTYQPQHF.

The chain has TRBV7-6 and TRBJ2-7, with 7 bases fitting TRBD1. Germline lookup yields CDR1 SGHVS and CDR2 FNYEAQ. V was clipped by 5 bases and J by 3 bases; unmatched bases: 4. CDR3 length: 13 residues. In DNA form, the CDR3 reads TGTGCCAGCAGCCCGGACAGGTACTACGAGCAGTACTTC. This codes for CASSPDRYYEQYF.

This clonotype has just a few counts. This sequence joins TRBV5-4 and TRBJ1-2, with 7 bases fitting TRBD1. The germline gives CDR1 SGHNT, CDR2 YYREEE (reference sequence). V gave up 4 bases and J gave up 5 bases; unmatched junction bases: 5. This CDR3 spans 13 amino acids. The chain's CDR3 is CASSRDSSYGYTF. CDR3 bases: TGTGCCAGCAGCCGGGACAGCTCTTATGGCTACACCTTC. Full variable domain (missing parts from reference TRBV5-4 and TRBJ1-2): ETGVTQSPTHLIKTRGQQVTLRCSSQSGHNTVSWYQQALGQGPQFIFQYYREEENGRGNFPPRFSGLQFPNYSSELNVNALELDDSALYLCASSRDSSYGYTFGSGTRLTVV.

The chain couples TRBV18 to TRBJ2-7; no clear D. Germline lookup yields CDR1 KGHSH and CDR2 LQKENI. There are 14 residues in the CDR3. V dropped 1 base and J dropped 2 bases, with 9 bases sitting between them. The DNA of the CDR3 is TGTGCCAGCTCACCACGACCTGAGACCTACGAGCAGTACTTC. Translating gives CASSPRPETYEQYF.

This clonotype has a handful of counts. The junction and the germline gene differ at one end; a read error may be behind it. The rearrangement joins TRBV2 to TRBJ2-4; D may correspond to TRBD1 or TRBD2 (6 bases each). The CDR3 consists of 13 residues. Germline V gene lookup returns CDR1 SNHLY and CDR2 FYNNEI. The CDR3 DNA is TGTGCCAGCAGCGAAGAGGGGGGCGGCATTCAGTACTTC. Translated: CASSEEGGGIQYF.